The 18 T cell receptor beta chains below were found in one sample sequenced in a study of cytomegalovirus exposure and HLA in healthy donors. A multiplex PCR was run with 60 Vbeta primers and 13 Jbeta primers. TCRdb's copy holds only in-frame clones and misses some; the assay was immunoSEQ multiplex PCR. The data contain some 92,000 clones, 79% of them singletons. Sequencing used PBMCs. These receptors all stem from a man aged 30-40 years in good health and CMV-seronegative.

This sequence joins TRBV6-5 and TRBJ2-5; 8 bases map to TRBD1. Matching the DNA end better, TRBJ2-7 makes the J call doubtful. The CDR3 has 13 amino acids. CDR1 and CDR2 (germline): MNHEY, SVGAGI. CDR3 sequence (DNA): TGTGCCAGCAGCAAAGACAGGGGCCACGAGCAGTACTTC. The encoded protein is CASSKDRGHEQYF.

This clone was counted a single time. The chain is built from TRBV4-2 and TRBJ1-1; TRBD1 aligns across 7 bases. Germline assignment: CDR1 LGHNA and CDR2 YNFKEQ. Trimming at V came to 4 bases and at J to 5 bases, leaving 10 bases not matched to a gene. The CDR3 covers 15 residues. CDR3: CASSRGQPTGTEAFF. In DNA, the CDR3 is TGTGCCAGCAGCCGGGGACAGCCAACTGGGACTGAAGCTTTCTTT.

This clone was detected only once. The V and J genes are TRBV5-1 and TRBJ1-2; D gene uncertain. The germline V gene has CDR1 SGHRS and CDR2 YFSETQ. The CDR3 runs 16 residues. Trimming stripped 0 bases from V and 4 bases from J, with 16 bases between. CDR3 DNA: TGCGCCAGCAGCTTGGGTTTCGAGGAGGCGACCTATGGCTACACCTTC. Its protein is CASSLGFEEATYGYTF.

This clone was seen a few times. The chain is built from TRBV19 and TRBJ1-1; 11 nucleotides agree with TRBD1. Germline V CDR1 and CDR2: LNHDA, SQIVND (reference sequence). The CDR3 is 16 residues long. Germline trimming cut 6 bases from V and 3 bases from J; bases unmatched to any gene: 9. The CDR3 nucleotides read TGTGCCAGTAGGCCGGACAGGGGGCGGGCAGACACTGAAGCTTTCTTT. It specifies CASRPDRGRADTEAFF.

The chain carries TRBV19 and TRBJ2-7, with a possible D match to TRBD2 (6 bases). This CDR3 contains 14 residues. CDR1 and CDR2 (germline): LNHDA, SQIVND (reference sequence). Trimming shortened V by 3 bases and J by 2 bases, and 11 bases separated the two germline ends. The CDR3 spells CASSMVTGAYEQYF. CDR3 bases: TGTGCCAGTAGTATGGTGACGGGAGCCTACGAGCAGTACTTC.

CDR3 protein: CASSLAVDLEKLFF. DNA of the CDR3: TGTGCCAGCAGCTTAGCAGTGGACTTGGAAAAACTGTTTTTT. This sequence joins TRBV7-2 and TRBJ1-4; D is ambiguous. Deletions cut 0 bases from V and 8 bases from J, with 10 bases between. This CDR3 has 14 amino acids. From germline, CDR1 is SGHTA and CDR2 FQGNSA.

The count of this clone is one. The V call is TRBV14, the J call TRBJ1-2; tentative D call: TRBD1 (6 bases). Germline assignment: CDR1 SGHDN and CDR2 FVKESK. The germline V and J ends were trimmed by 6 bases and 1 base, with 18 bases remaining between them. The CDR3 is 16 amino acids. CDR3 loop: CASSVAGGLLNYGYTF. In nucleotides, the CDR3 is TGTGCCAGCAGTGTGGCCGGGGGGCTCCTTAACTATGGCTACACCTTC.

The DNA of the CDR3 is TGTGCCTGGAGTAAAGGCAGGGGGAGCGAGCAGTACTTC. As protein: CAWSKGRGSEQYF. The rearrangement joins TRBV30 to TRBJ2-7, with TRBD1 matching over 7 bases. Per germline, CDR1 GTSNPN and CDR2 SVGIG (reference sequence). V shed 2 bases and J 6 bases; nucleotides not matched to a gene: 7. CDR3 length: 13 residues.

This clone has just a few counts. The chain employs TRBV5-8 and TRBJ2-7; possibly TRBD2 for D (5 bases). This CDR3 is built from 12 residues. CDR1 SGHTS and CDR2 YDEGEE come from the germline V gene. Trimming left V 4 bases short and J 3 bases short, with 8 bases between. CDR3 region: CASSRGNYEQYF. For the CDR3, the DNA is TGTGCCAGCAGCAGAGGGAACTACGAGCAGTACTTC.

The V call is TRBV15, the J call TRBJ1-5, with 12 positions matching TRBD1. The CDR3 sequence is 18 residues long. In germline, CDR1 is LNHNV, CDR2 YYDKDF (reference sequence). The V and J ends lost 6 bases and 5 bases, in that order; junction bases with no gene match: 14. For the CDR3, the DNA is TGTGCCACCAGTCCTTGGGACAGGGGGCGATTGTATTATCAGCCCCAGCATTTT. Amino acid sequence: CATSPWDRGRLYYQPQHF.

The CDR3 reads CASRYRGLGHPGANVLTF. CDR3 coding DNA: TGTGCCAGCAGATATAGGGGGCTCGGGCACCCTGGGGCCAACGTCCTGACTTTC. This rearrangement joins TRBV5-6 to TRBJ2-6, with 7 bases aligning to TRBD1. This CDR3 contains 18 residues. Germline CDR1 and CDR2: SGHDT and YYEEEE. The ends lost 5 bases at V and 2 bases at J; junction bases unmatched: 13.

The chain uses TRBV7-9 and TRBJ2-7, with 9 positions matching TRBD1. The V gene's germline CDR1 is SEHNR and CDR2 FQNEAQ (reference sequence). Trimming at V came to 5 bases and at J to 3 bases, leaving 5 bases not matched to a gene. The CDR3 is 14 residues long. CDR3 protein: CASSRGQGGYEQYF. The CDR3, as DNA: TGTGCCAGCAGCCGGGGACAGGGCGGCTACGAGCAGTACTTC.

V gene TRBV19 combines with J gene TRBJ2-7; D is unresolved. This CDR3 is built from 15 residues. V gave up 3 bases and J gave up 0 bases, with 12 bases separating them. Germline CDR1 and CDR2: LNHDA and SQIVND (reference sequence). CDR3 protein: CASSIRRSSSYEQYF. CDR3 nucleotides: TGTGCCAGTAGTATTAGAAGGAGTAGCTCCTACGAGCAGTACTTC.

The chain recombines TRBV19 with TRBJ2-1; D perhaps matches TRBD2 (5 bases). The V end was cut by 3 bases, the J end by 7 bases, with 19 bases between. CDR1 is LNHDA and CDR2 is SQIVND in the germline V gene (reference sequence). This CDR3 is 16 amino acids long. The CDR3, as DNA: TGTGCCAGTAGTATCGACGGCGGACTGAGTAGGAATGAGCAGTTCTTC. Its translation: CASSIDGGLSRNEQFF.

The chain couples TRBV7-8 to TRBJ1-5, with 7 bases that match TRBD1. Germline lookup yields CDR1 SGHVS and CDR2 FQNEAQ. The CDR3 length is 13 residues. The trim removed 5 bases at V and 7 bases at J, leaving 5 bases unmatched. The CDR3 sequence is CASSTRQGQPQHF. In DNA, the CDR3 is TGTGCCAGCAGCACCAGACAGGGACAGCCCCAGCATTTT.

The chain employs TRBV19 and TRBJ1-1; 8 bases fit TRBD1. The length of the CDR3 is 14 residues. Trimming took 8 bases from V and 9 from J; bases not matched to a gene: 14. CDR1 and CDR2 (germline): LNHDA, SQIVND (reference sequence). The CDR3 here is CASGSGGEPGKAFF. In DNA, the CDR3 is TGTGCCAGTGGTTCAGGGGGCGAACCTGGGAAAGCTTTCTTT.

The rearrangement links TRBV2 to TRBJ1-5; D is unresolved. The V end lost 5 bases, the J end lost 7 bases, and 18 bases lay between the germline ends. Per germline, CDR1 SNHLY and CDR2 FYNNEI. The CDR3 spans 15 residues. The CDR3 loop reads CASSRVLILGQPQHF. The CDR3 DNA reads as TGTGCCAGCAGTCGCGTCTTGATTCTGGGCCAGCCCCAGCATTTT.

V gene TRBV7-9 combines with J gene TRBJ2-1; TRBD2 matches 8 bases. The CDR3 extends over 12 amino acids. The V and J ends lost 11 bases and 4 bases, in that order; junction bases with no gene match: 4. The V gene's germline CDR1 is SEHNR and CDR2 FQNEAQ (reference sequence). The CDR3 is CAGSGDYNEQFF. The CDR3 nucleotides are TGTGCCGGTAGCGGGGATTACAATGAGCAGTTCTTC.